The clone carrying this TCR beta chain showed up many times. Its antigen is unidentified. The sample belongs to a study of spatial heterogeneity in lung cancer. Study-wide points: Mutation counts in tumors were tracked by counts of expanded intratumoral alpha and beta TCRs.

V gave up 1 base and J gave up 4 bases, with 8 bases separating them. The CDR3 covers 13 residues. Germline values: CDR1 GTSNPN, CDR2 SVGIG (reference sequence). The time point: sample taken at primary tumor resection. Unique molecular identifiers tagged every individual TCR cDNA molecule. TCRdb reprocessed the 5' RACE reads via MiXCR and lists one record per CDR3 protein. The sample records approximately 7,000 distinct CDR3 sequences, over 8.5% being singletons. V and J are TRBV30 and TRBJ1-3; D remains ambiguous. The clonotype comes from a female donor with early-stage non-small cell lung cancer. The sequences come from lung tumor tissue, collected at surgery. In DNA form, the CDR3 reads TGTGCCTGGAGTGGAATAAGCGGAAACACCATATATTTT. Translating gives CAWSGISGNTIYF.